This paragraph covers one T cell receptor (beta chain) sequence. Antigen unknown. A much bigger clone sits one base away, suggesting this may be a read error. The sample originates from a study of T cells in Graves' hyperthyroidism and ophthalmopathy. RNA transcripts served as the template for amplifying TCR beta CDR3 regions. Carried out on the TCR CDR3, a first-round RT-PCR used the HTBI primer set. Each CDR3 protein gets one entry after TCRdb re-called the multiplex PCR reads with MiXCR. In the table there are fewer than 250,000 distinct CDR3 sequences, 16% of which are singletons. Whole-study findings and limits: The model made its ophthalmopathy prediction, and onset followed a median about 6.8 months later.

The CDR3 runs 17 residues. Patients with ophthalmopathy all had a Clinical Activity Score of at least 3, a NOSPECS grade of at least 4 and duration under 3 months. The genes are TRBV3-2 and TRBJ2-1; TRBD2, the D gene given by the table, was not confirmed from the DNA. TRBV3-2 is a pseudogene. The material sequenced was blood. This clonotype was obtained from a woman in her late teens or twenties with Graves' ophthalmopathy. Here the CDR3 DNA reads TGTGCCAGCAGCCCTGCGGATGGCGGGAGTGAGTACAATGAGCAGTTCTTC. Its translation: CASSPADGGSEYNEQFF.